This TCR beta chain stems from a study of blood T cell repertoires in COVID-19. Trimming took off 0 bases at V and 3 bases at J, with 13 bases between the two ends. The germline V gene has CDR1 MNHEY and CDR2 SVGEGT. The CDR3 covers 16 residues. Sequenced by immunoSEQ multiplex PCR; TCRdb stores in-frame clones only, minus some. The sample lists about 370,000 clones, around 92% occurring once. The clonotype originates from a woman in her twenties or thirties with COVID-19, enrolled during active disease. The sequenced sample consisted of peripheral blood. The chain employs TRBV6-2 or TRBV6-3 and TRBJ2-3; perhaps TRBD2 as D (6 bases). The CDR3 spells CASSYSPGRGTDTQYF. The CDR3 DNA sequence: TGTGCCAGCAGTTACTCTCCAGGGCGGGGTACAGATACGCAGTATTTT.